This paragraph covers one TCR beta chain sequence. Antigen specificity is unknown. The method was immunoSEQ multiplex PCR; TCRdb's version includes in-frame clones alone and lacks a portion of them. The repertoire holds 55,000 to 75,000 clones, about 82% seen once, with roughly 10% in the top ten. The data stem from a study of OX40 agonist ivuxolimab in advanced cancers. At the level of the study: Patients were dosed with the agonistic anti-OX40 (CD134) antibody ivuxolimab. Administration of intravenous ivuxolimab to patients occurred every 2 weeks at 0.01 to 10 mg/kg. Melanoma, hepatocellular carcinoma, head and neck or renal cell cancer occurred in dose-escalation patients. Broader study findings: In CD8+ T cells, expanded clones were on average more numerous than in CD4+.

The germline V gene has CDR1 MNHEY and CDR2 SVGAGI. The CDR3 contains 14 residues. V was trimmed by 6 bases and J by 3 bases, leaving 14 bases between them. V usage is TRBV6-5 and J usage is TRBJ1-1; perhaps TRBD1 as D (5 bases). The receptor was derived from an adult with an advanced solid tumor such as melanoma, head and neck, liver or kidney cancer. The sample was CD4+ or CD8+ T cells sorted from blood, taken in a trial of the OX40 agonist ivuxolimab. CDR3 bases: TGTGCCAGCAGAGAGGGGCGTGGGGACACTGAAGCTTTCTTT. Protein: CASREGRGDTEAFF.